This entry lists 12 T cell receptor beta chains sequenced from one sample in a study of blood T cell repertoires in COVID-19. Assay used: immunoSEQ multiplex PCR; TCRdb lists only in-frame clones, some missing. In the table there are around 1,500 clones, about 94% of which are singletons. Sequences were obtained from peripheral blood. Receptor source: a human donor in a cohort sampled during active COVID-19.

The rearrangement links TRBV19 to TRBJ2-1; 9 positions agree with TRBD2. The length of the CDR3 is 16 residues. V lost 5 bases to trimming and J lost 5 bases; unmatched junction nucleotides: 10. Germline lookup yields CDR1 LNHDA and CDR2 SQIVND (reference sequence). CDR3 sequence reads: CASSPGFSGGHNEQFF. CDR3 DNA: TGTGCCAGTAGTCCAGGTTTTAGCGGGGGCCACAATGAGCAGTTCTTC.

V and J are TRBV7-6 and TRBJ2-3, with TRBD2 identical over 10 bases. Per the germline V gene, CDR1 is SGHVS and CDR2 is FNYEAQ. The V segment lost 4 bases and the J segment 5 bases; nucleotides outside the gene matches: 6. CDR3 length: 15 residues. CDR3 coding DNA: TGTGCCAGCAGCTCTAGCGGGGGTGAGGAAGATACGCAGTATTTT. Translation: CASSSSGGEEDTQYF.

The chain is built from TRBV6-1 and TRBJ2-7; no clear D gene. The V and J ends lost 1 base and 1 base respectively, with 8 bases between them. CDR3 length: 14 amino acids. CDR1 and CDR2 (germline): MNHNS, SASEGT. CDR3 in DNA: TGTGCCAGCAGTGAAGTCAACGGGTCCTACGAGCAGTACTTC. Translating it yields CASSEVNGSYEQYF.

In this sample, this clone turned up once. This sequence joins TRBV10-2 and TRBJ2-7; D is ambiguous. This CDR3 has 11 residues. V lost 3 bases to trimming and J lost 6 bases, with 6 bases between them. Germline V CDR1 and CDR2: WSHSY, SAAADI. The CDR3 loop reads CASSDSFEQYF. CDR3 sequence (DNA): TGCGCCAGCAGTGATAGTTTCGAGCAGTACTTC.

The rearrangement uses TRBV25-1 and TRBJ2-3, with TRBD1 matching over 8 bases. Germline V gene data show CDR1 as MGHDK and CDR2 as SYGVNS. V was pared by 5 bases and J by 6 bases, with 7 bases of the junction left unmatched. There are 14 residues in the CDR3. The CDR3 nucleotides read TGTGCCAGCAGTTACCAGGGGGCTCAGGATACGCAGTATTTT. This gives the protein CASSYQGAQDTQYF.

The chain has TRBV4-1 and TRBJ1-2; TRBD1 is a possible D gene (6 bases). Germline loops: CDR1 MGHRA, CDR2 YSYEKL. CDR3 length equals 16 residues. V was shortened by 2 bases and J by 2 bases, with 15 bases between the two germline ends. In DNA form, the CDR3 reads TGCGCCAGCAGCCAATCTTCCTATCAGGGGAACTATGGCTACACCTTC. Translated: CASSQSSYQGNYGYTF.

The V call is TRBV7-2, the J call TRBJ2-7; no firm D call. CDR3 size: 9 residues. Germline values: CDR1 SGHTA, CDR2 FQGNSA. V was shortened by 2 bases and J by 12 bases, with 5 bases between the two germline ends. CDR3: CASSLRGYF. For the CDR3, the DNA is TGTGCCAGCAGCTTAAGAGGGTACTTC.

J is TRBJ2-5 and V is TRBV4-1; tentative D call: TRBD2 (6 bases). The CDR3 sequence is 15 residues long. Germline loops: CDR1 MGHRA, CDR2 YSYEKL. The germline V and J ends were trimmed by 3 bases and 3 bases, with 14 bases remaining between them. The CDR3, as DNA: TGCGCCAGCAGCCACGAGGGACTTGCAAAAGAGACCCAGTACTTC. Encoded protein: CASSHEGLAKETQYF.

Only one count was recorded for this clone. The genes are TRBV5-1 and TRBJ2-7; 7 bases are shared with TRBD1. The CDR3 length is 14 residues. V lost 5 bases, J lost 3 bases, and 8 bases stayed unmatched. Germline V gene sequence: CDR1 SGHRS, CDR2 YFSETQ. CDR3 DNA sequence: TGCGCCAGCAGTTCCTTGGGACAGTACTACGAGCAGTACTTC. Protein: CASSSLGQYYEQYF.

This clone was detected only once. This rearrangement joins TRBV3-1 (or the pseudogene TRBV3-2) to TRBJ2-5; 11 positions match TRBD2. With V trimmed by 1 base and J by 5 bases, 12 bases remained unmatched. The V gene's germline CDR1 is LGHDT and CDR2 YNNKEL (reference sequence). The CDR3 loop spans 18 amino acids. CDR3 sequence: CASSQGSLAGGYGETQYF. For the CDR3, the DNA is TGTGCCAGCAGCCAAGGTAGCCTAGCGGGGGGCTATGGTGAGACCCAGTACTTC.

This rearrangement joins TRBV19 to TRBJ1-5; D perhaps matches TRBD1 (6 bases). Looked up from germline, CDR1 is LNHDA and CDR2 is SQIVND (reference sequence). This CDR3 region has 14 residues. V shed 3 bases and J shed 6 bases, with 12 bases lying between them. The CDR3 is CASSIEQGSQPQHF. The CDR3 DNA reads TGTGCCAGTAGTATCGAACAGGGAAGTCAGCCCCAGCATTTT.

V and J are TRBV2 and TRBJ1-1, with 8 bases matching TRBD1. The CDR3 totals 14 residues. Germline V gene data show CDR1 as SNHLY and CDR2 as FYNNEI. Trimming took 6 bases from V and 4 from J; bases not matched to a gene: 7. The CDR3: CASSRTGLGTEAFF. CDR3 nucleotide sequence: TGTGCCAGCAGCAGGACAGGGTTAGGCACTGAAGCTTTCTTT. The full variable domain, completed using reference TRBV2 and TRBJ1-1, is EPEVTQTPSHQVTQMGQEVILRCVPISNHLYFYWYRQILGQKVEFLVSFYNNEISEKSEIFDDQFSVERPDGSNFTLKIRSTKLEDSAMYFCASSRTGLGTEAFFGQGTRLTVV.